These T cell receptor beta chains were read from a single sample in a study of technical replicates of blood from several donors. Clones were sequenced by immunoSEQ multiplex PCR, and TCRdb holds only the in-frame ones, with some missing. The sample lists roughly 68,000 clones; approximately 90% were seen once. Source material: T cells isolated from PBMCs. Receptors were obtained from a human donor in good health. Each CDR3 is given with its conserved first and last residue. D genes are given only for firm matches. Size is stated for part of the rows, as once, few or many counts, or as a class when the clone is expanded.

v_gene	j_gene	abundance	d_gene	CDR3aa	CDR3nt
TRBV6-5	TRBJ1-1	.	TRBD1	CASSQGTAYKAFF	TGTGCCAGCAGTCAAGGGACAGCTTATAAGGCTTTCTTT
TRBV29-1	TRBJ2-1	.	TRBD1	CSVQGARHEQFF	TGCAGCGTGCAGGGGGCTCGGCATGAGCAGTTCTTC
TRBV27	TRBJ1-2	.	TRBD1	CATSITGTGGGYTF	TGTGCCACCTCGATCACCGGGACAGGCGGTGGCTACACCTTC
TRBV19	TRBJ1-5	.	.	CASSIVQGRQPQHF	TGTGCCAGTAGTATAGTACAGGGCAGGCAGCCCCAGCATTTT
TRBV14	TRBJ2-3	.	TRBD1	CASSRTTGRDTQYF	TGTGCCAGCAGCAGGACGACAGGGAGAGATACGCAGTATTTT
TRBV28	TRBJ2-1	.	TRBD2	CASSLPSGSSYNEQFF	TGTGCCAGCAGTTTACCTAGCGGGAGCTCCTACAATGAGCAGTTCTTC
TRBV14	TRBJ2-7	.	TRBD2	CASSQVGGWNEQYF	TGTGCCAGCAGCCAAGTGGGGGGGTGGAACGAGCAGTACTTC
TRBV5-1	TRBJ2-1	once	.	CASSLEGLFYNEQFF	TGCGCCAGCAGCTTGGAGGGGCTTTTCTACAATGAGCAGTTCTTC
TRBV4-1	TRBJ2-7	once	.	CASSQTWDTSYEQYF	TGCGCCAGCAGCCAAACCTGGGACACCTCCTACGAGCAGTACTTC
TRBV19	TRBJ1-1	.	.	CASTEGRSMNTEAFF	TGTGCCAGTACGGAGGGAAGGAGCATGAACACTGAAGCTTTCTTT
TRBV5-1	TRBJ1-5	.	TRBD1	CASSLHRGQPQHF	TGCGCCAGCAGCTTGCACAGGGGACAGCCCCAGCATTTT
TRBV11-3	TRBJ2-1	.	.	CASSFGRTFNEQFF	TGTGCCAGCAGCTTTGGCCGGACTTTCAATGAGCAGTTCTTC
TRBV19	TRBJ2-1	.	.	CASSIDPGLAGSEQFF	TGTGCCAGTAGTATAGACCCAGGACTGGCGGGGAGTGAGCAGTTCTTC
TRBV4-3	TRBJ1-2	.	.	CASSQDDQGYYGYTF	TGCGCCAGCAGCCAAGATGATCAGGGGTACTATGGCTACACCTTC
TRBV9	TRBJ1-1	.	.	CASSPAGNTEAFF	TGTGCCAGCAGCCCCGCAGGGAACACTGAAGCTTTCTTT
TRBV19	TRBJ1-3	.	TRBD1	CASSGQGFSGNTIYF	TGTGCCAGTAGCGGACAGGGGTTCTCAGGAAACACCATATATTTT
TRBV19	TRBJ2-3	.	TRBD2	CASSITSGSTSDTQYF	TGTGCCAGTAGTATAACTAGCGGGAGTACCTCAGATACGCAGTATTTT
TRBV19	TRBJ2-7	.	TRBD1	CASSIQGVSYEQYF	TGTGCCAGTAGTATCCAGGGGGTGTCCTACGAGCAGTACTTC
TRBV6-5	TRBJ2-1	.	TRBD2	CASRSGRVHNEQFF	TGTGCCAGCAGGAGCGGGAGGGTACACAATGAGCAGTTCTTC
TRBV7-2	TRBJ1-2	.	.	CASSSGGYGYTF	TGTGCCAGCAGCTCGGGTGGGTATGGCTACACCTTC
TRBV4-1	TRBJ2-1	.	TRBD2	CASSQSPLTLIAGQFF	TGCGCCAGCAGCCAATCGCCCCTAACCTTGATAGCGGGACAGTTCTTC
TRBV4-3	TRBJ2-2	.	.	CASSHPPGHLNTGELFF	TGCGCCAGCAGCCATCCCCCTGGGCATTTGAACACCGGGGAGCTGTTTTTT
TRBV5-1	TRBJ2-7	once	TRBD1	CASSRDREVNEQYF	TGCGCCAGCAGCCGGGACAGGGAGGTTAACGAGCAGTACTTC
TRBV30	TRBJ2-3	.	TRBD1	CAWSITGGTDTQYF	TGTGCCTGGAGTATCACAGGGGGTACAGATACGCAGTATTTT
TRBV28	TRBJ1-1	.	.	CASSSNEITEAFF	TGTGCCAGCAGTTCTAATGAGATCACTGAAGCTTTCTTT
TRBV30	TRBJ1-1	few	TRBD1	CAWDRERPEAFF	TGTGCCTGGGACAGGGAGCGCCCTGAAGCTTTCTTT
TRBV7-2	TRBJ2-2	.	TRBD2	CASSLETSGTGELFF	TGTGCCAGCAGCTTAGAAACTAGCGGGACCGGGGAGCTGTTTTTT
TRBV19	TRBJ2-3	.	TRBD2	CASSFAGVDTQYF	TGTGCCAGCTCCTTCGCGGGGGTGGATACGCAGTATTTT
TRBV2	TRBJ2-3	once	TRBD2	CASSATSGRPDTQYF	TGTGCCAGCAGTGCTACTAGCGGGAGACCAGATACGCAGTATTTT